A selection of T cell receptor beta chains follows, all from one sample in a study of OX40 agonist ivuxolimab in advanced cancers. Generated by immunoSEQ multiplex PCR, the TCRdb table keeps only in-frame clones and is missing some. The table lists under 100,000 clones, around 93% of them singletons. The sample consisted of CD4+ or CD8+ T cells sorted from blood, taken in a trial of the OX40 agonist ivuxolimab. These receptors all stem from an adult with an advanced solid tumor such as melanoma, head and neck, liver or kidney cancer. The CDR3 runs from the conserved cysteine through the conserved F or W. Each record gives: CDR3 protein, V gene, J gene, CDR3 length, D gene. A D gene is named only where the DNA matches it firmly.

CDR3 protein: CASSDRLAKNIQYF
V gene: TRBV25-1
J gene: TRBJ2-4
CDR3 length: 14
D gene: -

CDR3 protein: CASSFRRVTYEQYF
V gene: TRBV5-5
J gene: TRBJ2-7
CDR3 length: 14
D gene: -

CDR3 protein: CASSIRLAGDTGELFF
V gene: TRBV9
J gene: TRBJ2-2
CDR3 length: 16
D gene: TRBD2

CDR3 protein: CASSYSSGSWNEQFF
V gene: TRBV6-5
J gene: TRBJ2-1
CDR3 length: 15
D gene: TRBD2

CDR3 protein: CASSRGQGPQETQYF
V gene: TRBV6-4
J gene: TRBJ2-5
CDR3 length: 15
D gene: TRBD1

CDR3 protein: CASWTLAKNIQYF
V gene: TRBV6-5
J gene: TRBJ2-4
CDR3 length: 13
D gene: -

CDR3 protein: CSVGNGQGPYGYTF
V gene: TRBV29-1
J gene: TRBJ1-2
CDR3 length: 14
D gene: -

CDR3 protein: CASSPGQGIKNIQYF
V gene: TRBV25-1
J gene: TRBJ2-4
CDR3 length: 15
D gene: TRBD1

CDR3 protein: CATSRDPTGETQYF
V gene: TRBV15
J gene: TRBJ2-5
CDR3 length: 14
D gene: -

CDR3 protein: CATARDIGELFF
V gene: TRBV12-5
J gene: TRBJ2-2
CDR3 length: 12
D gene: -

CDR3 protein: CASSSGQETQYF
V gene: TRBV6-5
J gene: TRBJ2-5
CDR3 length: 12
D gene: -

CDR3 protein: CASSALLGGDPKEKLFF
V gene: TRBV19
J gene: TRBJ1-4
CDR3 length: 17
D gene: -

CDR3 protein: CASSSVLERNEQYF
V gene: TRBV19
J gene: TRBJ2-7
CDR3 length: 14
D gene: -

CDR3 protein: CASSFRQGPYEQYF
V gene: TRBV11-3
J gene: TRBJ2-7
CDR3 length: 14
D gene: TRBD1

CDR3 protein: CASSYDGGPGNQPQHF
V gene: TRBV19
J gene: TRBJ1-5
CDR3 length: 16
D gene: -

CDR3 protein: CASSELFGAFF
V gene: TRBV2
J gene: TRBJ1-1
CDR3 length: 11
D gene: -

CDR3 protein: CASSRTDYEQYF
V gene: TRBV18
J gene: TRBJ2-7
CDR3 length: 12
D gene: -

CDR3 protein: CASSLGDGGGYEQYF
V gene: TRBV5-1
J gene: TRBJ2-7
CDR3 length: 15
D gene: -

CDR3 protein: CASSQRQTNYGYTF
V gene: TRBV11-3
J gene: TRBJ1-2
CDR3 length: 14
D gene: -

CDR3 protein: CASSWTGAEQYF
V gene: TRBV6-5
J gene: TRBJ2-7
CDR3 length: 12
D gene: TRBD1

CDR3 protein: CASSIFTSGRGDTQYF
V gene: TRBV19
J gene: TRBJ2-3
CDR3 length: 16
D gene: TRBD2

CDR3 protein: CATQGVNTGELFF
V gene: TRBV11-3
J gene: TRBJ2-2
CDR3 length: 13
D gene: TRBD1

CDR3 protein: CASSLIRWGPGGNEQFF
V gene: TRBV28
J gene: TRBJ2-1
CDR3 length: 17
D gene: TRBD1

CDR3 protein: CASSFLGESSGYTF
V gene: TRBV5-4
J gene: TRBJ1-2
CDR3 length: 14
D gene: -

CDR3 protein: CASSLGRQPQHF
V gene: TRBV6-6
J gene: TRBJ1-5
CDR3 length: 12
D gene: -

CDR3 protein: CASSAGGNEKLFF
V gene: TRBV2
J gene: TRBJ1-4
CDR3 length: 13
D gene: -

CDR3 protein: CASSLNFVGSRGQPQHF
V gene: TRBV7-2
J gene: TRBJ1-5
CDR3 length: 17
D gene: -

CDR3 protein: CASSLIDPLGETQYF
V gene: TRBV28
J gene: TRBJ2-5
CDR3 length: 15
D gene: -

CDR3 protein: CASSPMGDRVNEQFF
V gene: TRBV18
J gene: TRBJ2-1
CDR3 length: 15
D gene: -

CDR3 protein: CATSRDQGARRRGYTF
V gene: TRBV15
J gene: TRBJ1-2
CDR3 length: 16
D gene: -

CDR3 protein: CASSWQPGPTYEQYF
V gene: TRBV5-8
J gene: TRBJ2-7
CDR3 length: 15
D gene: -

CDR3 protein: CASSPNYLGRGTQYF
V gene: TRBV27
J gene: TRBJ2-5
CDR3 length: 15
D gene: -

CDR3 protein: CASSQAPSAHEQYF
V gene: TRBV4-1
J gene: TRBJ2-7
CDR3 length: 14
D gene: -

CDR3 protein: CASSMLDYGYTF
V gene: TRBV19
J gene: TRBJ1-2
CDR3 length: 12
D gene: -

CDR3 protein: CASSIDPGRTENTGELFF
V gene: TRBV19
J gene: TRBJ2-2
CDR3 length: 18
D gene: TRBD2

CDR3 protein: CASSSDRNTGELFF
V gene: TRBV6-5
J gene: TRBJ2-2
CDR3 length: 14
D gene: -

CDR3 protein: CAWKRGNQWEAFF
V gene: TRBV30
J gene: TRBJ1-1
CDR3 length: 13
D gene: -

CDR3 protein: CASRSGRRDTQYF
V gene: TRBV6-5
J gene: TRBJ2-3
CDR3 length: 13
D gene: TRBD2

CDR3 protein: CAWSAGTQQETQYF
V gene: TRBV30
J gene: TRBJ2-5
CDR3 length: 14
D gene: -

CDR3 protein: CAWSVRREGGYTF
V gene: TRBV30
J gene: TRBJ1-2
CDR3 length: 13
D gene: -

CDR3 protein: CASSSYTQVSNQPQHF
V gene: TRBV5-8
J gene: TRBJ1-5
CDR3 length: 16
D gene: -

CDR3 protein: CATSPGGKPYEQYF
V gene: TRBV15
J gene: TRBJ2-7
CDR3 length: 14
D gene: -

CDR3 protein: CSVSSKLFETQYF
V gene: TRBV29-1
J gene: TRBJ2-5
CDR3 length: 13
D gene: -

CDR3 protein: CASSPRDRGHEQYF
V gene: TRBV9
J gene: TRBJ2-7
CDR3 length: 14
D gene: TRBD1

CDR3 protein: CASSLTYGSGQYF
V gene: TRBV27
J gene: TRBJ2-5
CDR3 length: 13
D gene: -

CDR3 protein: CAIKGQGALTDTQYF
V gene: TRBV15
J gene: TRBJ2-3
CDR3 length: 15
D gene: TRBD1

CDR3 protein: CASNSGTGVDGGYTF
V gene: TRBV19
J gene: TRBJ1-2
CDR3 length: 15
D gene: TRBD1

CDR3 protein: CASSQGHQGEKLFF
V gene: TRBV19
J gene: TRBJ1-4
CDR3 length: 14
D gene: -

CDR3 protein: CASSLGGLREQFF
V gene: TRBV27
J gene: TRBJ2-1
CDR3 length: 13
D gene: -

CDR3 protein: CASSARQRETQYF
V gene: TRBV18
J gene: TRBJ2-5
CDR3 length: 13
D gene: -

CDR3 protein: CASSQDWSRAFDEQFF
V gene: TRBV4-3
J gene: TRBJ2-1
CDR3 length: 16
D gene: -

CDR3 protein: CASMVDLNEKLFF
V gene: TRBV6-1
J gene: TRBJ1-4
CDR3 length: 13
D gene: -

CDR3 protein: CASSVGGITEAFF
V gene: TRBV19
J gene: TRBJ1-1
CDR3 length: 13
D gene: -

CDR3 protein: CASSRDSYEQYF
V gene: TRBV5-4
J gene: TRBJ2-7
CDR3 length: 12
D gene: TRBD1

CDR3 protein: CASSQDPPLAGVDNEQFF
V gene: TRBV14
J gene: TRBJ2-1
CDR3 length: 18
D gene: TRBD2

CDR3 protein: CASSLGRGLTTNEKLFF
V gene: TRBV7-2
J gene: TRBJ1-4
CDR3 length: 17
D gene: TRBD1

CDR3 protein: CASTRDLHEQYF
V gene: TRBV28
J gene: TRBJ2-7
CDR3 length: 12
D gene: -

CDR3 protein: CASSQTDLINTGELFF
V gene: TRBV27
J gene: TRBJ2-2
CDR3 length: 16
D gene: -